The 13 T cell receptor beta chains below were found in one sample sequenced in a study of blood T cells in healthy people across ages. With a J-beta primer mix and a sample-barcoded 5' primer, a second PCR ran 7 to 11 cycles. TCRdb reprocessed the 5' RACE reads with MiXCR, giving one entry per CDR3 protein. The top ten hold 7% to 9% of the sample, which has roughly 1,700,000 distinct CDR3 sequences, approximately 30% seen once. The sequenced material came from blood. These receptors came from a woman aged 25 to 39 in good health.

This clonotype was observed a handful of times. The chain carries TRBV30 and TRBJ2-7; unclear D gene. The CDR3 totals 13 residues. V gave up 7 bases and J gave up 3 bases, with 16 bases separating them. In germline, CDR1 is GTSNPN, CDR2 SVGIG (reference sequence). DNA of the CDR3: TGTGCCTCCAACGGCCGCCGCGACTACGAGCAGTACTTC. Translated, it gives CASNGRRDYEQYF.

This chain connects TRBV5-1 to TRBJ2-7; D is possibly TRBD1 (6 bases). Germline V gene sequence: CDR1 SGHRS, CDR2 YFSETQ. Between the trimmed V and J ends, which lost 3 bases and 5 bases, there was a span of 21 bases. CDR3 length equals 16 residues. This CDR3 is CASSSYEDRFRNEQYF. CDR3 bases: TGCGCCAGCAGCTCGTACGAAGACAGGTTTAGGAACGAGCAGTACTTC. Full variable domain (missing parts from reference TRBV5-1 and TRBJ2-7): KAGVTQTPRYLIKTRGQQVTLSCSPISGHRSVSWYQQTPGQGLQFLFEYFSETQRNKGNFPGRFSGRQFSNSRSEMNVSTLELGDSALYLCASSSYEDRFRNEQYFGPGTRLTVT.

A few counts support this clonotype. The rearrangement links TRBV6-1 to TRBJ2-5; maybe TRBD2 (5 bases). CDR1 is MNHNS, CDR2 SASEGT, per germline. Trimming cost V 4 bases and J 7 bases, with 13 bases left between them. The CDR3 loop spans 13 amino acids. The CDR3 spells CASSGATRGTQYF. CDR3 nucleotides: TGTGCCAGCAGTGGGGCGACTCGGGGGACCCAGTACTTC.

The chain joins TRBV3-1 to TRBJ1-5; the match to TRBD1 covers 7 bases. J was trimmed by 0 bases and V by 1 base; bases with no gene match: 6. The CDR3 contains 17 residues. Germline lookup yields CDR1 LGHDT and CDR2 YNNKEL (reference sequence). CDR3 in amino acids: CASSQVGGFDSNQPQHF. CDR3 DNA sequence: TGTGCCAGCAGCCAAGTAGGGGGCTTTGATAGCAATCAGCCCCAGCATTTT.

This clonotype was detected a few times. The rearrangement links TRBV3-1 to TRBJ2-1, with 14 bases lining up with TRBD2. The V segment lost 4 bases and the J segment 6 bases; nucleotides outside the gene matches: 5. The CDR3 runs 16 residues. In germline, CDR1 is LGHDT, CDR2 YNNKEL (reference sequence). This CDR3 is CASSRPTSGRVNEQFF. Here the CDR3 DNA reads TGTGCCAGCAGCCGCCCGACTAGCGGGAGGGTCAATGAGCAGTTCTTC.

As for this clonotype: Given a much more abundant clone one base away, this may be a read error. This chain connects TRBV10-2 to TRBJ2-3, with 11 bases aligning to TRBD2. CDR1 WSHSY and CDR2 SAAADI come from the germline V gene. The V and J ends lost 4 bases and 1 base, in that order; junction bases with no gene match: 7. The CDR3 contains 17 residues. CDR3 sequence (DNA): TGCGCCAGCAGTGTCCGACTAGCGGGGATCGGCACAGATACGCAGTATTTT. Its translation is CASSVRLAGIGTDTQYF.

The chain carries TRBV3-1 and TRBJ1-1; 8 nucleotides align to TRBD1. Trimming removed 2 bases from V and 7 bases from J; junction bases left unmatched: 6. This CDR3 has 14 amino acids. The germline V gene has CDR1 LGHDT and CDR2 YNNKEL (reference sequence). The CDR3 DNA is TGTGCCAGCAGCCAACAGGGACAGGCCTTTGAAGCTTTCTTT. This sequence encodes CASSQQGQAFEAFF.

In its sample, this clonotype was seen a few times. At one of its ends the junction is not consistent with the germline gene, which may arise from a read error. V and J are TRBV6-1 and TRBJ2-5, with 7 bases aligning to TRBD2. Germline-derived CDR1 and CDR2 are MNHNS and SASEGT. CDR3 length: 14 amino acids. CDR3 sequence reads: CASTLTSLRETRYF. CDR3 in DNA: TGTGCCAGCACCCTGACTAGCTTGAGGGAGACCCGGTACTTC.

The chain joins TRBV7-9 to TRBJ2-4; no clear D. CDR3 length: 17 residues. The germline CDR1 and CDR2 sequences are SEHNR and FQNEAQ (reference sequence). Trimming shortened V by 4 bases and J by 1 base, and 17 bases separated the two germline ends. CDR3 protein: CASSSLGGGGAKNIQYF. CDR3 in DNA: TGTGCCAGCAGCTCCCTCGGTGGTGGTGGGGCCAAAAACATTCAGTACTTC.

This sequence joins TRBV4-1 and TRBJ1-3; 8 nucleotides align to TRBD1. Germline CDR1 MGHRA, CDR2 YSYEKL. V shed 3 bases, J shed 0 bases, and the junction held 7 bases outside the gene matches. CDR3 length equals 17 residues. CDR3 sequence reads: CASSQGQVRDSGNTIYF. CDR3 sequence (DNA): TGCGCCAGCAGCCAGGGACAGGTGAGAGACTCTGGAAACACCATATATTTT.

This clonotype appeared a few times. The chain employs TRBV5-1 and TRBJ1-6; D gene unclear. The CDR3 extends over 13 amino acids. V was clipped by 6 bases and J by 9 bases, with 13 bases between them. Germline-derived CDR1 and CDR2 are SGHRS and YFSETQ. In nucleotides, the CDR3 is TGCGCCAGCACCTCTGTACGGGGTTCACCCCTCCACTTT. Translating it yields CASTSVRGSPLHF.

This chain connects TRBV5-1 to TRBJ2-2; D may match TRBD1 or TRBD2 (5 bases each). CDR3 length: 15 residues. Germline V CDR1 and CDR2: SGHRS, YFSETQ. V was clipped by 2 bases and J by 4 bases, with 12 bases between them. The CDR3 region has the DNA TGCGCCAGCAGCTTAGGGGAGATTGGCACCGGGGAGCTGTTTTTT. This translates into CASSLGEIGTGELFF.

This clonotype was observed a handful of times. This chain connects TRBV2 to TRBJ2-5, with 11 bases aligning to TRBD1. The J call may be wrong; the DNA end is better matched by TRBJ2-7. CDR3 size: 16 residues. CDR1 is SNHLY, CDR2 FYNNEI, per germline. The CDR3 DNA sequence: TGTGCCAGCAGTGAAGGTGTCTTTGGGACAGGGGGCGAGCAGTACTTC. Its protein product is CASSEGVFGTGGEQYF.